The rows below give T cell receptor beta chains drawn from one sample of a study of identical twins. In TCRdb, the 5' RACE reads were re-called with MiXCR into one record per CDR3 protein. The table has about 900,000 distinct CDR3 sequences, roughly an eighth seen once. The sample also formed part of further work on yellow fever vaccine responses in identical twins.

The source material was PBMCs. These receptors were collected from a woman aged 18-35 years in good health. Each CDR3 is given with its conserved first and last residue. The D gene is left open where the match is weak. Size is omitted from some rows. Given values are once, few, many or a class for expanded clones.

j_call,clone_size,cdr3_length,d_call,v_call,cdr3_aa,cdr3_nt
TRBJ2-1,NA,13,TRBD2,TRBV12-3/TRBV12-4,CASSVAGGYEQFF,TGTGCCAGCAGCGTAGCGGGGGGATATGAGCAGTTCTTC
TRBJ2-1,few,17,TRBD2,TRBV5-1,CASSFRAGGNSYNEQFF,TGCGCCAGCAGCTTTAGAGCGGGAGGCAACTCCTACAATGAGCAGTTCTTC
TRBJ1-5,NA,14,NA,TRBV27,CASSYEGTNQPQHF,TGTGCCAGCAGTTATGAAGGCACTAATCAGCCCCAGCATTTT
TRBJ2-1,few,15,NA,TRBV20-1,CSARDLQIGVNEQFF,TGCAGTGCTAGAGATCTGCAAATCGGGGTCAATGAGCAGTTCTTC
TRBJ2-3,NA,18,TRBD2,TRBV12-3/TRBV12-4,CASSPPGTSLLRTDTQYF,TGTGCCAGCAGTCCGCCCGGGACTAGCCTACTAAGAACAGATACGCAGTATTTT
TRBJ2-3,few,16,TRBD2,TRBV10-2,CASSEFAGGPTDTQYF,TGCGCCAGCAGTGAATTTGCGGGAGGGCCCACAGATACGCAGTATTTT
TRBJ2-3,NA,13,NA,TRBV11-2,CASSLGVRDTQYF,TGTGCCAGCAGCTTAGGAGTGAGGGATACGCAGTATTTT
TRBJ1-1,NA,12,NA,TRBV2,CASCVLNTEAFF,TGTGCCAGTTGCGTATTGAACACTGAAGCTTTCTTT
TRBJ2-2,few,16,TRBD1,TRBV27,CASSSSRDRATGELFF,TGTGCCAGCAGTTCCTCAAGGGACAGAGCCACCGGGGAGCTGTTTTTT
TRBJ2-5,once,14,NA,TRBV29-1,CSAAGEADQETQYF,TGCAGCGCTGCTGGGGAAGCGGACCAAGAGACCCAGTACTTC
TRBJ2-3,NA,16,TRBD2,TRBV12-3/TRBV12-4,CASSFVAAGDPDTQYF,TGTGCCAGCAGTTTCGTAGCAGCGGGAGACCCAGATACGCAGTATTTT
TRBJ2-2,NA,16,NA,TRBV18,CASSLGARLNTGELFF,TGTGCCAGCTCACTGGGAGCTAGACTTAACACCGGGGAGCTGTTTTTT
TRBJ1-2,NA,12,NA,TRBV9,CASSVGHYGYTF,TGTGCCAGCAGCGTAGGGCACTATGGCTACACCTTC
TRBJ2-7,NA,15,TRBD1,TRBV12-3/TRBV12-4,CASSPDRGGAYEQYF,TGTGCCAGCAGCCCAGACAGGGGAGGTGCCTACGAGCAGTACTTC
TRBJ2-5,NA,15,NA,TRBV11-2,CASSLDRGDWETQYF,TGTGCCAGCAGCTTAGACCGCGGGGACTGGGAGACCCAGTACTTC
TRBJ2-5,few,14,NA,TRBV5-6,CASSLYSREETQYF,TGTGCCAGCAGCTTGTACTCTAGGGAAGAGACCCAGTACTTC